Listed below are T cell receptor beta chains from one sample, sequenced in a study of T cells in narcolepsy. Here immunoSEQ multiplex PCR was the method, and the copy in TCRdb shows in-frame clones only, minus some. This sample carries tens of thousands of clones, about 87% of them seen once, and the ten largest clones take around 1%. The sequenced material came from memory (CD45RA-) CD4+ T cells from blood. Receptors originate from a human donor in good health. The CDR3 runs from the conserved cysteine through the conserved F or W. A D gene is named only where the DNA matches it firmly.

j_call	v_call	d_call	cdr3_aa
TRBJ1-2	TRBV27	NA	CASSLRRGYGYTF
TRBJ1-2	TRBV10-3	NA	CAISESSGRGAYGYTF
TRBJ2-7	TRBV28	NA	CASSLMREQYF
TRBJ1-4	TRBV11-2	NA	CASSFSGPSTNEKLFF
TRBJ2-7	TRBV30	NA	CAWSVPLAASYEQYF
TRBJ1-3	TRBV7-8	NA	CASSQGGPEPSGNTIYF
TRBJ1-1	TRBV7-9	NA	CASSSGTARGYTEAFF
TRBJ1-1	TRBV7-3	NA	CASSLFSGRNTEAFF
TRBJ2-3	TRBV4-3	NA	CASSQDWASTDTQYF
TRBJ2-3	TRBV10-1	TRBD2	CASSEAGGPTDTQYF
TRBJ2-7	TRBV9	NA	CASSVGVFSSNEQYF
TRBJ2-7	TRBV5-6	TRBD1	CASSYYGQGGLYEQYF
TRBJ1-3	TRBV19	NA	CASSIEGPAPGNTIYF
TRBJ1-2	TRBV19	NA	CASSIPTVRGGYTF
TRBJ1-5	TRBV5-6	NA	CASSLQGLNQPQHF
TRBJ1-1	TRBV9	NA	CASSDFRGTEAFF
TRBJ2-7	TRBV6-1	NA	CASSDWGSSYEQYF
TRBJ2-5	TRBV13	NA	CASSLGRTIGAQYF
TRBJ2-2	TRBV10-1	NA	CASTYWDPTGELFF
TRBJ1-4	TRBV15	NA	CATSRDRGEKLFF
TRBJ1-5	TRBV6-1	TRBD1	CAISESDRVRDQPQHF
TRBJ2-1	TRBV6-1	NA	CASSVFTMGNNEQFF
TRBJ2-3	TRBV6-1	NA	CASSEYTDTQYF
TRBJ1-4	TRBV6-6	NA	CATHGGGEKLFF
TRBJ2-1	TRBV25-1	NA	CASSESGVDEQFF
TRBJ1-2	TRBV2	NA	CASRGLEATYGYTF
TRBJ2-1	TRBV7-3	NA	CASSLQPPGISYNEQFF
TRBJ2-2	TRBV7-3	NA	CASSLQVLAGELFF
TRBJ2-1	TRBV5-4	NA	CASSTPDENNEQFF
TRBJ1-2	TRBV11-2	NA	CASSAPGNRTGYTF
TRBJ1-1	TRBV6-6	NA	CASSYSNPRNTEAFF
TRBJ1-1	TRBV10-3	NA	CAISEPGRNTEAFF
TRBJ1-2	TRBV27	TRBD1	CASSWSGGDSGYTF
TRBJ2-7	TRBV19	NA	CASSIGGGDEQYF
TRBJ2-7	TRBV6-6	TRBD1	CASTPGTAYEQYF
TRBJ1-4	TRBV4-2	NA	CASSQGGVGEKLFF
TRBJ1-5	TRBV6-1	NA	CASSRFGVDNQPQHF
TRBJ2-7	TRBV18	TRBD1	CASSPGQGAGQYF
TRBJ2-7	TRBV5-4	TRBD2	CASSQAGGAIYEQYF
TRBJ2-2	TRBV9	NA	CASSATVNTGELFF
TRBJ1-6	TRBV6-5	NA	CASRQGSNDSPLHF
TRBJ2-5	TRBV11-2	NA	CASSLLFRGPGQETQYF
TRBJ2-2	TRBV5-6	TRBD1	CASSLQGFAGELFF
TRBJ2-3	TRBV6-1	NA	CASSLRADTQYF
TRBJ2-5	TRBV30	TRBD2	CAWSGSGGARETQYF
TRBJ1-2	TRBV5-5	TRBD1	CASSPSPDRGIYGYTF
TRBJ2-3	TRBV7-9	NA	CASSLGHSSTDTQYF